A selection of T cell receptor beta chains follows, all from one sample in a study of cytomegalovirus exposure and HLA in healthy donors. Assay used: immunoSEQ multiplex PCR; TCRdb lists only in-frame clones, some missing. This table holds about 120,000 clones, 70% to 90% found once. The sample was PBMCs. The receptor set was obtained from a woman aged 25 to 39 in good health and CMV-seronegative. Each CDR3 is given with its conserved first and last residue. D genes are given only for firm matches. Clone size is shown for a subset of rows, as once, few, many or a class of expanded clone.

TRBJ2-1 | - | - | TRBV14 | TGTGCCAGCAGCCAAGATTTTAACTCCTACAATGAGCAGTTCTTC | CASSQDFNSYNEQFF
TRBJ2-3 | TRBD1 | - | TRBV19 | TGTGCCAGTAGTATAGGGTCAGGACAGGGGATAGATACGCAGTATTTT | CASSIGSGQGIDTQYF
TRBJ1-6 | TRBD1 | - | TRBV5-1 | TGCGCCAGCAGCGACAGGACAGGGAATTCACCCCTCCACTTT | CASSDRTGNSPLHF
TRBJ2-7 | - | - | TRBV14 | TGTGCCAGCAGCCAAGGGGCCCTACTTACCTCCTACGAGCAGTACTTC | CASSQGALLTSYEQYF
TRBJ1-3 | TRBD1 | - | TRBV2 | TGTGCCAGCAGTGCCTCGGACAGGCTCTCTGGAAACACCATATATTTT | CASSASDRLSGNTIYF
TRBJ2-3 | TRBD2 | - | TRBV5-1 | TGCGCCAGCAGCCCACGGGGGGGGTATCTAACAGATACGCAGTATTTT | CASSPRGGYLTDTQYF
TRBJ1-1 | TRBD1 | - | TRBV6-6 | TGTGCCAGCAGTTACGCGACAGGGATCGGGCCTGAAGCTTTCTTT | CASSYATGIGPEAFF
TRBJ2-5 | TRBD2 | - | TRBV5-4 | TGTGCCAGCAGCTTTAAGACTAGCGGACAAGAGACCCAGTACTTC | CASSFKTSGQETQYF
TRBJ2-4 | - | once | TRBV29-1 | TGCCCCGGGGGGCAGGGGAAAAACATTCAGTACTTC | CPGGQGKNIQYF
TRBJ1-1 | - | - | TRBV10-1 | TGCGCCAGCAGTGATGGGGGGGCGATAACTGAAGCTTTCTTT | CASSDGGAITEAFF
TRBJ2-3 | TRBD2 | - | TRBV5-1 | TGCGCCAGCAGCTTGACTAGCGGGGGGTTTACTAGCACAGATACGCAGTATTTT | CASSLTSGGFTSTDTQYF
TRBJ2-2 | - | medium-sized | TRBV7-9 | TGTGCCAGCAGCTTATCCGAGACAACCTCCCTCGGGGAGCTGTTTTTT | CASSLSETTSLGELFF
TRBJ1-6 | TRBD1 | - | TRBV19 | TGTGCCAGTACCCCAGGGGGCGCCTTAACTAATTCACCCCTCCACTTT | CASTPGGALTNSPLHF
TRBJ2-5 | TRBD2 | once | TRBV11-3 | TGTGCCAGCAGCCCCGGGCGGACTAGCGGGGACCAAGAGACCCAGTACTTC | CASSPGRTSGDQETQYF
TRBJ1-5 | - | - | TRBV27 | TGTGCCAGCAGTTTACAGGGCTACAATCAGCCCCAGCATTTT | CASSLQGYNQPQHF
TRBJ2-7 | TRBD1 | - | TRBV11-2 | TGTGCCAGCAGCCCATGGACAGGGGGATACGAGCAGTACTTC | CASSPWTGGYEQYF
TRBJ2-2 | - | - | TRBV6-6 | TGTGCCAGCATCCGGGACTCCGGGGGGGAGCTGTTTTTT | CASIRDSGGELFF
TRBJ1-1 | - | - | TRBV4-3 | TGCGCCAGCAGCCAAGATTCTCGGGGGGTGGCTACTGAAGCTTTCTTT | CASSQDSRGVATEAFF
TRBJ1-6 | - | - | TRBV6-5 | TGTGCCAGCAGTTACTCGTCTAGGTCCTATAATTCACCCCTCCACTTT | CASSYSSRSYNSPLHF
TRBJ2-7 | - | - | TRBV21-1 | TGTGCCAGCAGCAAAGCGGAGACAGGCATCATCTACGAGCAGTACTTC | CASSKAETGIIYEQYF
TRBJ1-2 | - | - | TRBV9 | TGTGCCAGCAGCGTAGGTGCGGGGAATGGAAACTATGGCTACACCTTC | CASSVGAGNGNYGYTF
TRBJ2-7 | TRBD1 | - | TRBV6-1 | TGTGCCAGCAAGGGACAGGACAACTACGAGCAGTACTTC | CASKGQDNYEQYF
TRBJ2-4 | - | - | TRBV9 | TGTGCCAGCAGCGCGGGAGGTCGGTTACAGGGGGACATTCAGTACTTC | CASSAGGRLQGDIQYF
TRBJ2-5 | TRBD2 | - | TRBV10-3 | TGTGCCATCAGTGAAGTGGCTAGCGGGGGACAAGAGACCCAGTACTTC | CAISEVASGGQETQYF
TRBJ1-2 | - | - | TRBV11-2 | TGTGCCAGCAGCGTAGCCGGAGGGTTGGGGAAAACTAACTATGGCTACACCTTC | CASSVAGGLGKTNYGYTF
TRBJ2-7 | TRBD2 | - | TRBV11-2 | TGTGCCAGCAGCTTAGTTGGGACTAGCGGGGGTCCCTACGAGCAGTACTTC | CASSLVGTSGGPYEQYF
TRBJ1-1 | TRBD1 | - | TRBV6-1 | TGTGCCAGCTCCAGGGGGCTTGACACTGAAGCTTTCTTT | CASSRGLDTEAFF
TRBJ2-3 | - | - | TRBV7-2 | TGTGCCAGCAGCTTAGGGGCGTTGGGAGATACGCAGTATTTT | CASSLGALGDTQYF
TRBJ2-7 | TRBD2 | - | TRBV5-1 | TGCGCCAGCAGCTTATCGAGCGGGGGGAATGTTAACGAGCAGTACTTC | CASSLSSGGNVNEQYF
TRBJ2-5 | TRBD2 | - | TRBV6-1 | TGTGCCAGCAGTGATTTTGGTAGCGGGGGGTCCGACGGTTTAAGACAGACCCAGTACTTC | CASSDFGSGGSDGLRQTQYF
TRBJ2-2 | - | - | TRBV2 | TGTGCCAGCAGTCAACTAAGGGGGGGCACCGGGGAGCTGTTTTTT | CASSQLRGGTGELFF
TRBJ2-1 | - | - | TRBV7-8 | TGTGCCAGCAGCTTAGAGGCAGGGGCTACCCATTCCTACAATGAGCAGTTCTTC | CASSLEAGATHSYNEQFF
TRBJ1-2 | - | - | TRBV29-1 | TGCAGCGCCATGCCGGGGGTGGGGGAATACACCTTC | CSAMPGVGEYTF
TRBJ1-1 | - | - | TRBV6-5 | TGTGCCAGCAGCGACAGGATGAACACTGAAGCTTTCTTT | CASSDRMNTEAFF
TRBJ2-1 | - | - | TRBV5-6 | TGTGCCAGCAGCTTGGGGCCAGGGGAATACAATGAGCAGTTCTTC | CASSLGPGEYNEQFF
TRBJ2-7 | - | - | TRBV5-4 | TGTGCCAGCAGCCGATGGAGGGGGGGCTATTACGAGCAGTACTTC | CASSRWRGGYYEQYF
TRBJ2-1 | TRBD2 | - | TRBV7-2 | TGTGCCAGCAGCTTAGGGGTAGCGGGGTACGAGCAGTTCTTC | CASSLGVAGYEQFF
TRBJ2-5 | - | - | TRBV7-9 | TGTGCCAGCAGCTTAGGGGGGGTCTTTGAGACCCAGTACTTC | CASSLGGVFETQYF
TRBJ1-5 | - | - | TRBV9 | TGTGCCAGCAGCAGGACAGACAATCAGCCCCAGCATTTT | CASSRTDNQPQHF
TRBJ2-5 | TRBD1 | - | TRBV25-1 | TGTGCCAGCAGTGAACGAGGACAGGGAGAGACCCAGTACTTC | CASSERGQGETQYF
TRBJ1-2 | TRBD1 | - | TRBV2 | TGTGCCAGCAGGAAAACGCGTTCCGGGACAGGGGCCTCTGGCTACACCTTC | CASRKTRSGTGASGYTF
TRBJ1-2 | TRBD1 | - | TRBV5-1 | TGCGCCAGCAGCTTACCAGGGGGCAGCTATGGCTACACCTTC | CASSLPGGSYGYTF
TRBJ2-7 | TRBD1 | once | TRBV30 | TGTGCCTGGAATCCACCGGGACAGGGCTACGAGCAGTACTTC | CAWNPPGQGYEQYF
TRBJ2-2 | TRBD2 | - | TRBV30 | TGTGCCTGGAGTTCGGGGGGGACCGGGGAGCTGTTTTTT | CAWSSGGTGELFF
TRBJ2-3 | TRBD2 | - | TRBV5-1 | TGCGCCAGCAGATACTTAGCGGGGGAAAAGGGGGATACGCAGTATTTT | CASRYLAGEKGDTQYF
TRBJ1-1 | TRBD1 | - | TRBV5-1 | TGCGCCAGCAGCTCGGACAGGGGTTGGGAACACACTGAAGCTTTCTTT | CASSSDRGWEHTEAFF
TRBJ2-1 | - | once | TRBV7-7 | TGTGCCAGCAGCCCCCTGAGGGGGGGATACAATGAGCAGTTCTTC | CASSPLRGGYNEQFF
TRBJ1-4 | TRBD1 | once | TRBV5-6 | TGTGCCAGCAGCTTACCGGGACAGGGGAATGAAAAACTGTTTTTT | CASSLPGQGNEKLFF
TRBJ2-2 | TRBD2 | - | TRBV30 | TGTGCCTGGAGTGTAACGGGGGGGAACACCGGGGAGCTGTTTTTT | CAWSVTGGNTGELFF
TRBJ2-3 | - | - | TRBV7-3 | TGTGCCAGCAGCTTGAAACGGAGCACAGATACGCAGTATTTT | CASSLKRSTDTQYF
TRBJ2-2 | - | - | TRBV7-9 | TGTGCCAGCAACCAGAACCCGGGAAACACCGGGGAGCTGTTTTTT | CASNQNPGNTGELFF